The entry below describes one T cell receptor beta chain. What it binds is unknown. This sample is drawn from a study of T cell responses to AZD1222 COVID-19 vaccine. Germline loops: CDR1 KGHSH, CDR2 LQKENI. This CDR3 has 15 amino acids. The V end was cut by 1 base, the J end by 5 bases, with 11 bases between. Profiling relied on immunoSEQ multiplex PCR, and the TCRdb table lists in-frame clones only, not all of them. The repertoire holds approximately 180,000 clones, with around 90% as singletons. Study observations and caveats: Spike-specific TCR breadth and depth rose after two AZD1222 doses. Reportedly, close to half of spike-specific TCRs are directed against unmutated variant regions. It should be noted that donors were predominantly white British and more often female, and clonal diversity was possibly underestimated. None of the repertoires were sampled until the peak T cell response had passed.

The gene calls are TRBV18 and TRBJ1-4, with TRBD1 as a possible D gene (6 bases). The specimen comprised peripheral blood, sampled 28 days after the second dose of the MenACWY control vaccine. The sequence was obtained from an adult who received the MenACWY meningococcal vaccine as a control. The CDR3 loop is CASSPRQEENEKLFF. In nucleotides, the CDR3 is TGTGCCAGCTCACCACGACAGGAGGAGAATGAAAAACTGTTTTTT.